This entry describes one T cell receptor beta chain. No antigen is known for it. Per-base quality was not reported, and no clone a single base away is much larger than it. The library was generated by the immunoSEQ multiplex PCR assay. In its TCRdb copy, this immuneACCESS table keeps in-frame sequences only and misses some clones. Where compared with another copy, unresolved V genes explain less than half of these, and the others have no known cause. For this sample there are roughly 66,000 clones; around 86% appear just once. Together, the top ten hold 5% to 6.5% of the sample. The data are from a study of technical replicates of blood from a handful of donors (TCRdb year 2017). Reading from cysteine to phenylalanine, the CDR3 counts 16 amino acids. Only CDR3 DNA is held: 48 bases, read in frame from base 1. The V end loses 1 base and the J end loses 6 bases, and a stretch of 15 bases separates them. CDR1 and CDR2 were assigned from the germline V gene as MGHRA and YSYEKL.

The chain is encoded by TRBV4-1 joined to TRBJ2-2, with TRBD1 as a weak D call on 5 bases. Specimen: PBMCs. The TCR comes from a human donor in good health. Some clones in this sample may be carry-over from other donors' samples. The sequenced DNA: TGCGCCAGCAGCCAAGTGGCCCTTCTGGGGCCCGGGGAGCTGTTTTTT. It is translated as CASSQVALLGPGELFF.